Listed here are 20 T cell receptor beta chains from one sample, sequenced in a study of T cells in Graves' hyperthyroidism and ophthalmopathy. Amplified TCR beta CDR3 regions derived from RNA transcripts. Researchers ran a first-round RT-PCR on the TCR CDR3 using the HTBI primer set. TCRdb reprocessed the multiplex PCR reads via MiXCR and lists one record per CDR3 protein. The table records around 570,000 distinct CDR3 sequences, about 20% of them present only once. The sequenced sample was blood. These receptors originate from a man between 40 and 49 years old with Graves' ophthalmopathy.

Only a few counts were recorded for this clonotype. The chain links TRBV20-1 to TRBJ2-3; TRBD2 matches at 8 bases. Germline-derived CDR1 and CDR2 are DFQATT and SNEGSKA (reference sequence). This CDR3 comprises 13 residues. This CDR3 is CSLGSAGADTQYF. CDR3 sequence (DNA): TGCAGCTTAGGGTCAGCGGGAGCCGATACGCAGTATTTT.

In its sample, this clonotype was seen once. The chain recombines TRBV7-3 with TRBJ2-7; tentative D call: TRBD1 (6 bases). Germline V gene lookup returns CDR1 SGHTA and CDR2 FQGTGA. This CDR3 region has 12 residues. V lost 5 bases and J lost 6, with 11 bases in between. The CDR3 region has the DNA TGTGCCAGCAGCCCAGTCAGGGGCGAGCAGTACTTC. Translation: CASSPVRGEQYF.

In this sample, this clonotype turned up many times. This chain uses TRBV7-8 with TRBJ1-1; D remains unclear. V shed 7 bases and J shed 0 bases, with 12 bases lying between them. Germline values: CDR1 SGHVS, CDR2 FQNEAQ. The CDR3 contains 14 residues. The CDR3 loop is CASTLLALNTEAFF. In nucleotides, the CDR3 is TGTGCCAGCACCCTCTTGGCGTTGAACACTGAAGCTTTCTTT.

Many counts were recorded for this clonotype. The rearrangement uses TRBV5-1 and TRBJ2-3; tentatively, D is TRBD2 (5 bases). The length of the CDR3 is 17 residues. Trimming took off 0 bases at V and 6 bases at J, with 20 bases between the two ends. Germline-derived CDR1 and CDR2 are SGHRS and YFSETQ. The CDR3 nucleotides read TGCGCCAGCAGCTTGGTATTGGGCGGCTCGTCGGGGGATACGCAGTATTTT. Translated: CASSLVLGGSSGDTQYF.

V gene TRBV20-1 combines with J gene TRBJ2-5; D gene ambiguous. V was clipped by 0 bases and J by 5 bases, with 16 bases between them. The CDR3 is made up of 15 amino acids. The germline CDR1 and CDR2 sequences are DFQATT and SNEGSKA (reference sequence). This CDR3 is CSARDLSGWRETQYF. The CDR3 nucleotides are TGCAGTGCTAGAGATTTGTCCGGGTGGCGGGAGACCCAGTACTTC.

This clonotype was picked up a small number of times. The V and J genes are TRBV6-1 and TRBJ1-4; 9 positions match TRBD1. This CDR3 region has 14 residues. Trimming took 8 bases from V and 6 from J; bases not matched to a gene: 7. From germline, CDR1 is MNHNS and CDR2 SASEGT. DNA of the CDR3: TGTGCCAGCGGATCCGGGACAGGGTATGAAAAACTGTTTTTT. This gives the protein CASGSGTGYEKLFF.

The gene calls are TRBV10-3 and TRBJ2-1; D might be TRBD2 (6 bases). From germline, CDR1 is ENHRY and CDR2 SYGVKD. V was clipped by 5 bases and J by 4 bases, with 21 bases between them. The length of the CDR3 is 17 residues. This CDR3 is CAISPSGVGGRYNEQFF. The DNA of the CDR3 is TGTGCCATCAGTCCCTCCGGGGTAGGAGGGCGATACAATGAGCAGTTCTTC.

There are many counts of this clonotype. CDR3 nucleotide sequence: TGTGCCAGCAGCCCCCAATCCCATGAGCAGTTCTTC. It specifies CASSPQSHEQFF. The chain uses TRBV7-6 and TRBJ2-1; D is uncertain. The V end was cut by 5 bases, the J end by 8 bases, with 10 bases between. This CDR3 region has 12 residues. Germline V gene sequence: CDR1 SGHVS, CDR2 FNYEAQ.

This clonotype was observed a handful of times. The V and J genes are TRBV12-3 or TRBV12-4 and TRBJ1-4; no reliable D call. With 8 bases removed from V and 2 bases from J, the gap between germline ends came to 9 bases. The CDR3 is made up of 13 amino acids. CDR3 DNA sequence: TGTGCCAGCCGGCTGGTTACTAATGAAAAACTGTTTTTT. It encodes CASRLVTNEKLFF.

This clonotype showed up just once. In DNA form, the CDR3 reads TGTGCCAGCAGTTTACCAAGGGAAAAACTGTTTTTT. Translating gives CASSLPREKLFF. V usage is TRBV28 and J usage is TRBJ1-4; D is unclear. From germline, CDR1 is MDHEN and CDR2 SYDVKM. The CDR3 has 12 residues. The V end was cut by 2 bases, the J end by 8 bases, with 6 bases between.

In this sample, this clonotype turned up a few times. CDR3 in DNA: TGCAGTGCTGAGGCGGGAGGCACTGAAGCTTTCTTT. Protein sequence: CSAEAGGTEAFF. The chain has TRBV20-1 and TRBJ1-1; D not resolved. V was pared by 5 bases and J by 4 bases, with 11 bases between. This CDR3 has 12 amino acids. Germline V CDR1 and CDR2: DFQATT, SNEGSKA (reference sequence).

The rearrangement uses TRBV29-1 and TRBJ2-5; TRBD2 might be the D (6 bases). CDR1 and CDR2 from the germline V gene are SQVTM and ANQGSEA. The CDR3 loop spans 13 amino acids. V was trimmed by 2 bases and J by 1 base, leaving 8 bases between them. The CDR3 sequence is CSVERLVQETQYF. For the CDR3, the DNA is TGCAGCGTTGAAAGACTAGTCCAAGAGACCCAGTACTTC.

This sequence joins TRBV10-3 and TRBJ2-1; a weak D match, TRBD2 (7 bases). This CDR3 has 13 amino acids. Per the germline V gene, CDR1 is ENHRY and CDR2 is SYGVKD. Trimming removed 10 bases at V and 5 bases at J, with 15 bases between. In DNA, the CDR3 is TGTGCCACCAAGGGGGGACTAAACAATGAGCAGTTCTTC. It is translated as CATKGGLNNEQFF.

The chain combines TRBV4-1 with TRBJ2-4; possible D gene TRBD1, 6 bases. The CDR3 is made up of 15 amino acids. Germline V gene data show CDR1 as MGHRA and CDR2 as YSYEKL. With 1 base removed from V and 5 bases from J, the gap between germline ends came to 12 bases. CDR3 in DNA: TGCGCCAGCAGCCAAGGGCTACAGGGCCAAAACATTCAGTACTTC. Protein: CASSQGLQGQNIQYF.

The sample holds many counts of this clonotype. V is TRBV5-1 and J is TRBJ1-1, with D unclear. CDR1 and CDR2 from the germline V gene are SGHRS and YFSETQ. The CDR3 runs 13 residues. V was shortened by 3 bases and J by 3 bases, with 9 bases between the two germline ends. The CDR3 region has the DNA TGCGCCAGCAGCTCTCTAGATGACACTGAAGCTTTCTTT. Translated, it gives CASSSLDDTEAFF. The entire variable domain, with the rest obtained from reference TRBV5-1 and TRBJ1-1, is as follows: KAGVTQTPRYLIKTRGQQVTLSCSPISGHRSVSWYQQTPGQGLQFLFEYFSETQRNKGNFPGRFSGRQFSNSRSEMNVSTLELGDSALYLCASSSLDDTEAFFGQGTRLTVV.

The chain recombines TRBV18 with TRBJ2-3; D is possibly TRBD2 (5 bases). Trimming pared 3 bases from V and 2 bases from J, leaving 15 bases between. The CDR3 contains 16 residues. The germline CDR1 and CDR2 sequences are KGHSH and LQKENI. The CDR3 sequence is CASSPFIRTATDTQYF. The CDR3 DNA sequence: TGTGCCAGCTCACCTTTTATTCGGACTGCCACAGATACGCAGTATTTT.

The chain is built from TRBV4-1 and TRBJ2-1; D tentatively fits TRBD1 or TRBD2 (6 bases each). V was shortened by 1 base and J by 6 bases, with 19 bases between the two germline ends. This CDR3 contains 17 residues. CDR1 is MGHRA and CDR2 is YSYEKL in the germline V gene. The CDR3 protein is CASSQGLLGGTGNEQFF. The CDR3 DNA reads TGCGCCAGCAGCCAAGGTCTCTTGGGGGGCACGGGCAATGAGCAGTTCTTC.

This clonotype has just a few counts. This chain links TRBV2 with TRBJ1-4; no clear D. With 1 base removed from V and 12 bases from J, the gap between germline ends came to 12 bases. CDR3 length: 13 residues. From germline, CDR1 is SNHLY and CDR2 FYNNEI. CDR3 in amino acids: CASSEGSPEQLFF. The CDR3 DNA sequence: TGTGCCAGCAGTGAAGGGTCGCCGGAACAACTGTTTTTT.

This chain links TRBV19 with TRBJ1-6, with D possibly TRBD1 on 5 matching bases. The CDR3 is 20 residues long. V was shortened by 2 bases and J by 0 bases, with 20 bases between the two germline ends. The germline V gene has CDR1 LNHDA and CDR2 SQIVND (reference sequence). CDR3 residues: CASSIRAPTGGSSYNSPLHF. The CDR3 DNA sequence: TGTGCCAGTAGTATACGGGCCCCCACGGGGGGTAGCTCCTATAATTCACCCCTCCACTTT.

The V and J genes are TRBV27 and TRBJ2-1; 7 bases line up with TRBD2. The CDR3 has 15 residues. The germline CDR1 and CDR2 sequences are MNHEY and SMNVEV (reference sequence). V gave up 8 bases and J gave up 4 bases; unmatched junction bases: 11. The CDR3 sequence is CASGGGSGEYNEQFF. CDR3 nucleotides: TGTGCCAGCGGGGGGGGATCGGGGGAATACAATGAGCAGTTCTTC.